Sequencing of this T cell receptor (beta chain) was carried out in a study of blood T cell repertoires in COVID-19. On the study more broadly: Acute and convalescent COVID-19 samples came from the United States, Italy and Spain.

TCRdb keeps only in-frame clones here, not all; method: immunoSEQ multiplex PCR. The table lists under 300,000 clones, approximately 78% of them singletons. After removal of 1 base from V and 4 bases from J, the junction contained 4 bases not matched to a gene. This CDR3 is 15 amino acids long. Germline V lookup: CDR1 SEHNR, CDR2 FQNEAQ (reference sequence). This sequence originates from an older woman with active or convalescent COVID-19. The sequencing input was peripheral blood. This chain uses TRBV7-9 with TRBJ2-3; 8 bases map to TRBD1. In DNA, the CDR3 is TGTGCCAGCAGCTTAGGGCCAGGGGGCGCAGATACGCAGTATTTT. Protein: CASSLGPGGADTQYF.